A single count supports the clone carrying this T cell receptor (beta chain). This could be a read error, since a much larger clone is one nucleotide away. Molecular barcoding with unique molecular identifiers was used for the TCRbeta library. MiXCR, applied by TCRdb to the PCR reads, yields one record per CDR3 protein. Of under 350,000 distinct CDR3 sequences in the sample, 9.9% were seen once. This sample was taken from a study of T-cell reconstitution after alpha-beta-depleted transplantation in children. CDR1 and CDR2 (germline): LGHDT, YNNKEL (reference sequence). The CDR3 runs 15 residues. V gave up 7 bases and J gave up 7 bases; unmatched junction bases: 11.

The sequence came from a human donor who donated a stem cell graft to a child with SCID. Sequencing used PBMCs from the stem cell graft donor, obtained from the stem cell graft. The chain links TRBV3-1 to TRBJ2-1; TRBD2 aligns across 9 bases. The CDR3 nucleotides are TGTGCCAGCACCCCCGGGACTAGCTGGAGGAATGAGCAGTTCTTC. As protein: CASTPGTSWRNEQFF.